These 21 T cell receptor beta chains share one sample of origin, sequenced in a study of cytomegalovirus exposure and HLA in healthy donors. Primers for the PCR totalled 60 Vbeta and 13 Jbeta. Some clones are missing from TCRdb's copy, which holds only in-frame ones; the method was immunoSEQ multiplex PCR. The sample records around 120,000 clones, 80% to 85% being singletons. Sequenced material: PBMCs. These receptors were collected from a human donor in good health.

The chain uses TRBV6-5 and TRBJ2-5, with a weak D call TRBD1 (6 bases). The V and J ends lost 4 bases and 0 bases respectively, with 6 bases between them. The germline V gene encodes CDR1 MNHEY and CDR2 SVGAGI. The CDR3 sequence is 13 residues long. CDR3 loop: CASSWDNQETQYF. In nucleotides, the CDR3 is TGTGCCAGCAGTTGGGACAACCAAGAGACCCAGTACTTC.

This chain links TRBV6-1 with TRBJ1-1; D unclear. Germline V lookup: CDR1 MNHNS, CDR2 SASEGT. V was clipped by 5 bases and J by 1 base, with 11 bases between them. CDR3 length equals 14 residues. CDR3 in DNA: TGTGCCAGCAGTAGCGAGGTGGGGAACACTGAAGCTTTCTTT. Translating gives CASSSEVGNTEAFF.

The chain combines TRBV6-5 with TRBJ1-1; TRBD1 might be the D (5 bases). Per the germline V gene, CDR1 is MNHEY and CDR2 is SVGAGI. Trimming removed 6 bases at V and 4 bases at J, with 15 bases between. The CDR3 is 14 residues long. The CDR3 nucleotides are TGTGCCAGCAGCCCCCTGGGAGGGGCCACTGAAGCTTTCTTT. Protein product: CASSPLGGATEAFF.

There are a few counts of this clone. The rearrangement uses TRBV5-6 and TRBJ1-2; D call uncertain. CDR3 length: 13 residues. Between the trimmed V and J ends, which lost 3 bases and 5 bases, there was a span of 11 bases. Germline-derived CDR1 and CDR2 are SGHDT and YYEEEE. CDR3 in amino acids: CASSSLGSYGYTF. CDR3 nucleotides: TGTGCCAGCAGCTCTCTGGGCTCGTATGGCTACACCTTC.

The CDR3 loop reads CASSEGRDIDTQYF. CDR3 nucleotides: TGTGCCAGCAGTGAGGGCAGGGACATCGATACGCAGTATTTT. This rearrangement joins TRBV6-1 to TRBJ2-3, with a possible D match to TRBD1 (6 bases). The length of the CDR3 is 14 residues. V was pared by 3 bases and J by 6 bases, with 13 bases between. Germline CDR1 reads MNHNS; CDR2 reads SASEGT.

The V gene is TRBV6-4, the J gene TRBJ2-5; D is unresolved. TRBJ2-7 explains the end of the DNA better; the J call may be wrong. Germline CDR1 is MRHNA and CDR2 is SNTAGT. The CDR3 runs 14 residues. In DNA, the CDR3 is TGTGCCAGCACATGGCGCGGCGACTCCTACGAGCAGTACTTC. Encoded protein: CASTWRGDSYEQYF.

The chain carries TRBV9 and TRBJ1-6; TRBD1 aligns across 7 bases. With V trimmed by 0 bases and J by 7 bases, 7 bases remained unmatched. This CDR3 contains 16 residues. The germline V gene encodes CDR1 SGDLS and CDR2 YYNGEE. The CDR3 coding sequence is TGTGCCAGCAGCGTAGGCGTGAAGGGGGCAAATTCACCCCTCCACTTT. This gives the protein CASSVGVKGANSPLHF.

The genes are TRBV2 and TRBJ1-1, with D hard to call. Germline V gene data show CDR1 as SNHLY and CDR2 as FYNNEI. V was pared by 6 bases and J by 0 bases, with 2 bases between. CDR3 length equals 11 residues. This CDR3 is CASSLNTEAFF. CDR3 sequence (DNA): TGTGCCAGCAGCTTGAACACTGAAGCTTTCTTT.

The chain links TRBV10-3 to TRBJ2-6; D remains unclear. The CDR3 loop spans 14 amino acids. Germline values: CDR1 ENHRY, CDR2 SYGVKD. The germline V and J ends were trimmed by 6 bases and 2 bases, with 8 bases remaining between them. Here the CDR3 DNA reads TGTGCCATCAGCCCGTACACTGGGGCCAACGTCCTGACTTTC. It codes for CAISPYTGANVLTF.

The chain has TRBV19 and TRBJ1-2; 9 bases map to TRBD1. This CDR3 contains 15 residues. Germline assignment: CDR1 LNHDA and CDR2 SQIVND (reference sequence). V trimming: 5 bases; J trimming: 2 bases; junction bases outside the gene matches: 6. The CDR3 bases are TGTGCCAGTAGTCCCAGGACAGGGGCGAACTATGGCTACACCTTC. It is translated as CASSPRTGANYGYTF.

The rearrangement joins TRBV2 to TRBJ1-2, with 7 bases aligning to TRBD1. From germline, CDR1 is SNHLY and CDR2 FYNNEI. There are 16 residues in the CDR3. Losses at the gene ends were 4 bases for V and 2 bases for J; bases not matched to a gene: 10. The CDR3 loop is CASSVGRRGWNYGYTF. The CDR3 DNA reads TGTGCCAGCAGTGTGGGTCGCAGGGGGTGGAACTATGGCTACACCTTC.

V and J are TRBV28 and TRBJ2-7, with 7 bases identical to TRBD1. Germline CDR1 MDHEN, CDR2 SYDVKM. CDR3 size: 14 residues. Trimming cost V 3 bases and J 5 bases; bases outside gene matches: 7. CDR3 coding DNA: TGTGCCAGCAGTTTTCTAGGGGGCAACGACGAGCAGTACTTC. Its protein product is CASSFLGGNDEQYF.

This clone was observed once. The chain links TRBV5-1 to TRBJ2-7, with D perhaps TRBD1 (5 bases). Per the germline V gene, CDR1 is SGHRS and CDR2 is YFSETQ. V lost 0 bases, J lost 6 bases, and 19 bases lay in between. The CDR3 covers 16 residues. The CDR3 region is CASSLDYLRVGSEQYF. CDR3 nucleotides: TGCGCCAGCAGCTTGGACTACCTCAGGGTGGGCTCCGAGCAGTACTTC.

The CDR3 bases are TGTGCCAGCAGTCTCGCGGGGGGAAGAAACTACAATGAGCAGTTCTTC. It codes for CASSLAGGRNYNEQFF. This chain joins TRBV6-6 and TRBJ2-1, with 8 bases matching TRBD2. Germline-derived CDR1 and CDR2 are MNHNY and SVGAGI (reference sequence). The CDR3 extends over 16 amino acids. V gave up 5 bases and J gave up 3 bases; unmatched junction bases: 9.

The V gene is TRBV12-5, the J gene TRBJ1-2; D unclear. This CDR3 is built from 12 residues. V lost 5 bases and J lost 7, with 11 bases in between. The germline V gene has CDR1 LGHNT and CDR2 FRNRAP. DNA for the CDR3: TGTGCTAGTGGTCCGGGAGGGTTTGGCTACACCTTC. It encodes CASGPGGFGYTF.

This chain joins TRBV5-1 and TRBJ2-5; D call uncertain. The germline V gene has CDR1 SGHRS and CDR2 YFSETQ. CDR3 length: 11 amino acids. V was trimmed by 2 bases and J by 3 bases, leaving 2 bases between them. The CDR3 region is CASSFEETQYF. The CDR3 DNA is TGCGCCAGCAGCTTCGAAGAGACCCAGTACTTC.

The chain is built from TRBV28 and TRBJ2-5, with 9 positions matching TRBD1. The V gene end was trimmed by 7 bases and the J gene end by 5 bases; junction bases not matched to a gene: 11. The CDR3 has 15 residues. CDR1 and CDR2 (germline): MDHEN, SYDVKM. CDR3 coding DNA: TGTGCCAGCACCAGGGACAGGGAGTTAGTGGAGACCCAGTACTTC. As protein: CASTRDRELVETQYF.

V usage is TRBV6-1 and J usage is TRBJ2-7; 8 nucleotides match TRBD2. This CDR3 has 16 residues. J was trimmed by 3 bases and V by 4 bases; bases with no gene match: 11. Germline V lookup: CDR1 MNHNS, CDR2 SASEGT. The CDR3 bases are TGTGCCAGCAGTGTTATCGGGGGGGCTTTCTTCTACGAGCAGTACTTC. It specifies CASSVIGGAFFYEQYF.

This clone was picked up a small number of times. In DNA form, the CDR3 reads TGTGCCAGTAGTGCGGGGGTCCTAGAGACCCAGTACTTC. Translated, it gives CASSAGVLETQYF. The J gene is TRBJ2-5, the V gene TRBV19; 7 nucleotides line up with TRBD2. V was clipped by 5 bases and J by 4 bases; unmatched bases: 4. This CDR3 region has 13 residues. Germline V gene sequence: CDR1 LNHDA, CDR2 SQIVND (reference sequence).

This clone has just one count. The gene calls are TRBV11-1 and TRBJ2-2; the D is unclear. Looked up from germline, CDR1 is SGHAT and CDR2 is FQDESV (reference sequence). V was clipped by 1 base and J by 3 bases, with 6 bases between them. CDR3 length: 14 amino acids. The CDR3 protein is CASSLGGDTGELFF. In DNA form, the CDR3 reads TGTGCCAGCAGCTTAGGAGGAGACACCGGGGAGCTGTTTTTT.

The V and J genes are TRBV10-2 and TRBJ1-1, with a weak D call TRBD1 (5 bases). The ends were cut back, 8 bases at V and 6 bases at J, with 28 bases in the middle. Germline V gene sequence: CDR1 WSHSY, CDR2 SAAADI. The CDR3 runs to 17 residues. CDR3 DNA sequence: TGCGCCAGCGCGTTAAGGGTGGGGACTGGGAGTAGTCCTGAAGCTTTCTTT. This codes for CASALRVGTGSSPEAFF.